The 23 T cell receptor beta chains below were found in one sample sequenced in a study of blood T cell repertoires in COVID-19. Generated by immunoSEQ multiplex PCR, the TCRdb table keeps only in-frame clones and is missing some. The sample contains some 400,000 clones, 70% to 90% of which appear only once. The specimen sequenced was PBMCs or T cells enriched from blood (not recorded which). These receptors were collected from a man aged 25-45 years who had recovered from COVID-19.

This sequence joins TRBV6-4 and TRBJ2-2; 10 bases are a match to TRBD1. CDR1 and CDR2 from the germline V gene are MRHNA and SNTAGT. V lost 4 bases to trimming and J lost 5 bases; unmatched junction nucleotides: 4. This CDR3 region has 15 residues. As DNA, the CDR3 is TGTGCCAGCAGTGGCGACAGGGGGCCTACCGGGGAGCTGTTTTTT. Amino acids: CASSGDRGPTGELFF.

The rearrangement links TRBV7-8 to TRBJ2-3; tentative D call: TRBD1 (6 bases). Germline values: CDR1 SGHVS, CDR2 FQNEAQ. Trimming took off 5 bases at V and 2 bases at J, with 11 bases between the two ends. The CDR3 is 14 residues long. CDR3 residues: CASSIGQNTDTQYF. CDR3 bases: TGTGCCAGCAGCATAGGACAGAACACAGATACGCAGTATTTT.

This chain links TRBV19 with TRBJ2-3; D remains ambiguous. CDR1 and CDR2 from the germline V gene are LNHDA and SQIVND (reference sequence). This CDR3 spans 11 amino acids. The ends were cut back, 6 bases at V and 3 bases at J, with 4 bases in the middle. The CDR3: CASSLTDTQYF. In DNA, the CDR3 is TGTGCCAGTAGCCTGACAGATACGCAGTATTTT.

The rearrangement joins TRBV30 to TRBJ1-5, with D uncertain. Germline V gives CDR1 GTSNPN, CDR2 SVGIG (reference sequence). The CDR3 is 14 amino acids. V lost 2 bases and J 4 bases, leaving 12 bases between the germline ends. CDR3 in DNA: TGTGCCTGGAGTCTTAGCTTTGGGAATCAGCCCCAGCATTTT. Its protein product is CAWSLSFGNQPQHF.

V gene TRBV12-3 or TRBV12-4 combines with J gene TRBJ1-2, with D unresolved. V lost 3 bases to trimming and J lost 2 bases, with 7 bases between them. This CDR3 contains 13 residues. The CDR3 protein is CASSFGENYGYTF. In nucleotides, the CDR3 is TGTGCCAGCAGTTTTGGGGAGAACTATGGCTACACCTTC.

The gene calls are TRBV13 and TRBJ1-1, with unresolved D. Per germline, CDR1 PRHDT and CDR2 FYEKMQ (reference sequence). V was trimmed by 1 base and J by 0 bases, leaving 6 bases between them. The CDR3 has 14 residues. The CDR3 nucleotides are TGTGCCAGCAGCTTAGCAGGATTGAACACTGAAGCTTTCTTT. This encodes CASSLAGLNTEAFF.

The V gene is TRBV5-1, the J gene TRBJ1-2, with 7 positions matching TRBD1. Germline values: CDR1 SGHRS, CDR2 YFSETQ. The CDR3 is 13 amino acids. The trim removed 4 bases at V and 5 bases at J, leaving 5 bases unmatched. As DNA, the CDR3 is TGCGCCAGCAGCCGGGACAGATCATATGGCTACACCTTC. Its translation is CASSRDRSYGYTF.

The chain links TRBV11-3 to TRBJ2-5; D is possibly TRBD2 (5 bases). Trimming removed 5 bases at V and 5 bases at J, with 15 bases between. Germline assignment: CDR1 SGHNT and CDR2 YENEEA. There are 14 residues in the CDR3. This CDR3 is CASSPGGTLETQYF. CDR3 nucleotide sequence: TGTGCCAGCAGCCCCGGAGGAACTCTGGAGACCCAGTACTTC. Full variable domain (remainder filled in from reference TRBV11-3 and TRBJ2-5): EAGVVQSPRYKIIEKKQPVAFWCNPISGHNTLYWYLQNLGQGPELLIRYENEEAVDDSQLPKDRFSAERLKGVDSTLKIQPAELGDSAVYLCASSPGGTLETQYFGPGTRLLVL.

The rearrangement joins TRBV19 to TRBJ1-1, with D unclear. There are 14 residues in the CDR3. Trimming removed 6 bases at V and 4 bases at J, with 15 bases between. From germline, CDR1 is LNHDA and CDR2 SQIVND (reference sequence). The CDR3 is CASSKEGRGTEAFF. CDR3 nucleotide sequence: TGTGCCAGTAGCAAGGAGGGCAGAGGCACTGAAGCTTTCTTT. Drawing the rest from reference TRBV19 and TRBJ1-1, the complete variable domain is DGGITQSPKYLFRKEGQNVTLSCEQNLNHDAMYWYRQDPGQGLRLIYYSQIVNDFQKGDIAEGYSVSREKKESFPLTVTSAQKNPTAFYLCASSKEGRGTEAFFGQGTRLTVV.

The CDR3 reads CASSLPLTNTGELFF. CDR3 nucleotides: TGTGCCAGCAGCTTACCCCTAACTAACACCGGGGAGCTGTTTTTT. V is TRBV7-9 and J is TRBJ2-2; D gene unclear. Trimming removed 2 bases from V and 2 bases from J, with 9 bases in between. CDR1 SEHNR and CDR2 FQNEAQ come from the germline V gene (reference sequence). The CDR3 is 15 amino acids.

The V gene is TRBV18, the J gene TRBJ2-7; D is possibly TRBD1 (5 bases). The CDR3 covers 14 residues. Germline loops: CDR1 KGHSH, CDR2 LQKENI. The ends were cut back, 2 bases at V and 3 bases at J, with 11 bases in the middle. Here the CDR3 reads CASSPGQGIYEQYF. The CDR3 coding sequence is TGTGCCAGCTCACCAGGGCAGGGAATCTACGAGCAGTACTTC.

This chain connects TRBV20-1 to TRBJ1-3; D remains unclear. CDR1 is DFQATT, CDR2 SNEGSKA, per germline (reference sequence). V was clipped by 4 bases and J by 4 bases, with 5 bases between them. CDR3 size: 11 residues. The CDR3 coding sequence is TGCAGTGCTAACAGAGGAAACACCATATATTTT. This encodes CSANRGNTIYF.

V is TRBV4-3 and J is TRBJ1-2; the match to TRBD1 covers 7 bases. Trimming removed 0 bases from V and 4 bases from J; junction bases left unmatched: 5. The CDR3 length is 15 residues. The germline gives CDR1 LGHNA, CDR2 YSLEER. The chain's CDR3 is CASSQEPGGSYGYTF. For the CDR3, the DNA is TGCGCCAGCAGCCAAGAACCAGGGGGTTCCTATGGCTACACCTTC.

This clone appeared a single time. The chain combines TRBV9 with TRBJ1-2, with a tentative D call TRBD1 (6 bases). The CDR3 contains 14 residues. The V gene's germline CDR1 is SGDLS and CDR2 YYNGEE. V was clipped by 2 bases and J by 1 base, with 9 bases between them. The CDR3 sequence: CASSVGTFNYGYTF. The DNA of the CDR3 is TGTGCCAGCAGCGTTGGGACATTTAACTATGGCTACACCTTC.

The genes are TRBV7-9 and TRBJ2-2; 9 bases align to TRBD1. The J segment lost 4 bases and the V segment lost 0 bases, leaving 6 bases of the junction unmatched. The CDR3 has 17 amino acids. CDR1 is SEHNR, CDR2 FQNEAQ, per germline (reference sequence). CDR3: CASSLALQGATTGELFF. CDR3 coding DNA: TGTGCCAGCAGCTTAGCCTTACAGGGGGCCACCACCGGGGAGCTGTTTTTT.

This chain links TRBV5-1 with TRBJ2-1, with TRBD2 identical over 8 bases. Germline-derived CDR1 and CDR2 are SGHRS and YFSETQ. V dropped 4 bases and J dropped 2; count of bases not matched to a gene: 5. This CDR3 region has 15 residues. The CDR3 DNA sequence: TGCGCCAGCAGCCCGGGGCGGGGGGCCTACAATGAGCAGTTCTTC. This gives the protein CASSPGRGAYNEQFF.

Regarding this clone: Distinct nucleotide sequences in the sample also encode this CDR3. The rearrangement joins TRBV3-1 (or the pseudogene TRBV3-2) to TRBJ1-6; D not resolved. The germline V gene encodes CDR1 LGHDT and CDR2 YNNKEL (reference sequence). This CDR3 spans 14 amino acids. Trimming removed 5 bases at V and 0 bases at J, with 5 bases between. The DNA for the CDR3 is TGTGCCAGCAGCTTGAGCTCCTATAATTCACCCCTCCACTTT. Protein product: CASSLSSYNSPLHF.

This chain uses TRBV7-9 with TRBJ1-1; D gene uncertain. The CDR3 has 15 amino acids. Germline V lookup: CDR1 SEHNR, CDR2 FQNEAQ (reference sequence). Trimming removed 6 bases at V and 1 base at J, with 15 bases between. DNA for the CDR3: TGTGCCAGCAGTAAACCTAGGTTGGCGAACACTGAAGCTTTCTTT. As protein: CASSKPRLANTEAFF. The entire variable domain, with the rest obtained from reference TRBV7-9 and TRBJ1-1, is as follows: DTGVSQNPRHKITKRGQNVTFRCDPISEHNRLYWYRQTLGQGPEFLTYFQNEAQLEKSRLLSDRFSAERPKGSFSTLEIQRTEQGDSAMYLCASSKPRLANTEAFFGQGTRLTVV.

This CDR3 reads CASSSQGASEKLFF. The CDR3 DNA follows: TGTGCCAGCAGTTCCCAGGGGGCGAGTGAAAAACTGTTTTTT. J is TRBJ1-4 and V is TRBV27, with 8 bases fitting TRBD1. The CDR3 is made up of 14 amino acids. Looked up from germline, CDR1 is MNHEY and CDR2 is SMNVEV (reference sequence). Unmatched junction bases numbered 5, after V lost 4 bases and J lost 7 bases.

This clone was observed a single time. The CDR3 region has the DNA TGTGCCAGCAGCTCCCCAGGACTAGCGGGTAACAATGAGCAGTTCTTC. Translating it yields CASSSPGLAGNNEQFF. The chain couples TRBV11-2 to TRBJ2-1, with 11 bases identical to TRBD2. V lost 4 bases to trimming and J lost 5 bases; unmatched junction nucleotides: 7. This CDR3 region has 16 residues. The germline V gene encodes CDR1 SGHAT and CDR2 FQNNGV.

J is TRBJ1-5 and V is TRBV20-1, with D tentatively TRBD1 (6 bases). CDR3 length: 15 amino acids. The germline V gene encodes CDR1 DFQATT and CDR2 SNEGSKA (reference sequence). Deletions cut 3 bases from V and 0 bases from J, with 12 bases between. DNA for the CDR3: TGCAGTGCTAGTGAACCAGGGGTTAGCAATCAGCCCCAGCATTTT. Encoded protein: CSASEPGVSNQPQHF.

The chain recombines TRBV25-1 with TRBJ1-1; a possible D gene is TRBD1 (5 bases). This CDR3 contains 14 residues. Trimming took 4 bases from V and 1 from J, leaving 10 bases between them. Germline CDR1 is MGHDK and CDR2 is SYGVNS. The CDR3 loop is CASSVAGGNTEAFF. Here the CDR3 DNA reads TGTGCCAGCAGTGTGGCGGGGGGGAACACTGAAGCTTTCTTT.

Here the CDR3 reads CASSSRDIPGSPLHF. The CDR3 DNA follows: TGCGCCAGCAGCTCTCGGGACATACCTGGGTCACCCCTCCACTTT. The genes are TRBV5-1 and TRBJ1-6, with D tentatively TRBD1 (6 bases). Trimming took off 3 bases at V and 10 bases at J, with 17 bases between the two ends. CDR3 length: 15 residues. CDR1 and CDR2 from the germline V gene are SGHRS and YFSETQ.